Each of the 28 T cell receptor beta chains below was sequenced from the same sample in a study of shared clonotypes between healthy human individuals. Sequenced by immunoSEQ multiplex PCR; TCRdb stores in-frame clones only, minus some. The table shows approximately 2.5 million clones, with roughly 92% occurring only once. The sequencing sample was made of naive CD4+ T cells sorted from blood. Subset: CD45RA+ positively selected. These TCRs come from a man aged 18 to 30 in good health.

This chain connects TRBV7-6 to TRBJ2-2, with D tentatively TRBD1 (5 bases). From germline, CDR1 is SGHVS and CDR2 FNYEAQ. V was pared by 1 base and J by 7 bases, with 7 bases between. This CDR3 is 13 amino acids long. CDR3 region: CASSLGQSGELFF. The CDR3 DNA reads as TGTGCCAGCAGCTTAGGACAGAGCGGGGAGCTGTTTTTT.

The chain employs TRBV29-1 and TRBJ2-7; TRBD1 matches 7 bases. The CDR3 covers 15 residues. The J segment lost 6 bases and the V segment lost 0 bases, leaving 11 bases of the junction unmatched. Germline V lookup: CDR1 SQVTM, CDR2 ANQGSEA. The CDR3 DNA is TGCAGCGTTGAAGATCCAGACAGGGCGGCGGCCGAGCAGTACTTC. This encodes CSVEDPDRAAAEQYF.

The genes are TRBV7-9 and TRBJ2-3; TRBD1 matches at 7 bases. This CDR3 has 17 amino acids. The germline V gene has CDR1 SEHNR and CDR2 FQNEAQ (reference sequence). V gave up 5 bases and J gave up 3 bases; unmatched junction bases: 14. The CDR3 bases are TGTGCCAGCAGCCAGAGACAGGGCGCCAGGATAACAGATACGCAGTATTTT. Translation gives CASSQRQGARITDTQYF. Drawing the rest from reference TRBV7-9 and TRBJ2-3, the complete variable domain is DTGVSQNPRHKITKRGQNVTFRCDPISEHNRLYWYRQTLGQGPEFLTYFQNEAQLEKSRLLSDRFSAERPKGSFSTLEIQRTEQGDSAMYLCASSQRQGARITDTQYFGPGTRLTVL.

The chain links TRBV30 to TRBJ2-5; 8 bases are shared with TRBD1. Germline CDR1 is GTSNPN and CDR2 is SVGIG (reference sequence). Trimming removed 3 bases from V and 3 bases from J; junction bases left unmatched: 6. This CDR3 region has 14 residues. In DNA, the CDR3 is TGTGCCTGGAGAGGACAGGGCGGAGAAGAGACCCAGTACTTC. This gives the protein CAWRGQGGEETQYF.

This chain joins TRBV7-6 and TRBJ2-1; 8 nucleotides match TRBD2. CDR1 is SGHVS and CDR2 is FNYEAQ in the germline V gene. After removal of 5 bases from V and 8 bases from J, the junction contained 11 bases not matched to a gene. The CDR3 is 15 amino acids. CDR3 sequence (DNA): TGTGCCAGCAGCCTATTAACTAGCGGTATCCATGAGCAGTTCTTC. Protein: CASSLLTSGIHEQFF.

This chain connects TRBV6-6 to TRBJ2-7, with 7 bases lining up with TRBD2. The CDR3 length is 12 residues. Germline V gene lookup returns CDR1 MNHNY and CDR2 SVGAGI (reference sequence). The V gene end was trimmed by 5 bases and the J gene end by 6 bases; junction bases not matched to a gene: 4. The CDR3 DNA follows: TGTGCCAGCAGTGGGGGGGTATTCGAGCAGTACTTC. Its protein is CASSGGVFEQYF.

The chain employs TRBV5-1 and TRBJ2-3, with TRBD1 matching 7 bases. The V and J ends lost 4 bases and 2 bases, in that order; junction bases with no gene match: 7. The CDR3 spans 15 residues. Germline values: CDR1 SGHRS, CDR2 YFSETQ. The DNA for the CDR3 is TGCGCCAGCAGCACGGGACAGCTCCTCACAGATACGCAGTATTTT. Amino acid sequence: CASSTGQLLTDTQYF. Supplemented by reference TRBV5-1 and TRBJ2-3, the full variable domain reads KAGVTQTPRYLIKTRGQQVTLSCSPISGHRSVSWYQQTPGQGLQFLFEYFSETQRNKGNFPGRFSGRQFSNSRSEMNVSTLELGDSALYLCASSTGQLLTDTQYFGPGTRLTVL.

The rearrangement links TRBV5-4 to TRBJ2-2; 7 nucleotides align to TRBD2. The CDR3 has 15 amino acids. Per the germline V gene, CDR1 is SGHNT and CDR2 is YYREEE (reference sequence). V was pared by 4 bases and J by 1 base, with 4 bases of the junction left unmatched. CDR3 amino acids: CASSIGLVNTGELFF. CDR3 nucleotide sequence: TGTGCCAGCAGCATAGGACTAGTGAACACCGGGGAGCTGTTTTTT. Filled out from reference TRBV5-4 and TRBJ2-2, the complete variable domain reads ETGVTQSPTHLIKTRGQQVTLRCSSQSGHNTVSWYQQALGQGPQFIFQYYREEENGRGNFPPRFSGLQFPNYSSELNVNALELDDSALYLCASSIGLVNTGELFFGEGSRLTVL.

This chain connects TRBV18 to TRBJ2-7, with 7 bases identical to TRBD2. The ends lost 2 bases at V and 3 bases at J; junction bases unmatched: 7. The CDR3 has 15 residues. Germline values: CDR1 KGHSH, CDR2 LQKENI. The chain's CDR3 is CASSPGTTSYYEQYF. In DNA form, the CDR3 reads TGTGCCAGCTCACCAGGGACTACCTCATACTACGAGCAGTACTTC.

This chain links TRBV7-2 with TRBJ1-2, with D perhaps matching TRBD1 (6 bases). Germline V gene data show CDR1 as SGHTA and CDR2 as FQGNSA. Trimming took 5 bases from V and 6 from J, leaving 10 bases between them. The CDR3 is 12 amino acids. The CDR3 DNA follows: TGTGCCAGCAGCCCCGACAGGAATGGCTACACCTTC. As protein: CASSPDRNGYTF.

V gene TRBV6-1 combines with J gene TRBJ2-1, with D hard to call. CDR3 length: 18 amino acids. Trimming cost V 0 bases and J 0 bases, with 15 bases left between them. The germline V gene encodes CDR1 MNHNS and CDR2 SASEGT. CDR3 loop: CASSEALRAFSSYNEQFF. In nucleotides, the CDR3 is TGTGCCAGCAGTGAAGCGCTTCGGGCATTCAGCTCCTACAATGAGCAGTTCTTC.

V and J are TRBV9 and TRBJ2-2; the match to TRBD2 covers 9 bases. Germline V gives CDR1 SGDLS, CDR2 YYNGEE. The CDR3 totals 16 residues. V was clipped by 4 bases and J by 3 bases; unmatched bases: 7. The CDR3 DNA follows: TGTGCCAGCAGCCGTAGCGGGAGAATCCACACCGGGGAGCTGTTTTTT. Protein: CASSRSGRIHTGELFF.

The CDR3: CASSPTWTDTQYF. In nucleotides, the CDR3 is TGTGCCAGCAGCCCGACCTGGACAGATACGCAGTATTTT. The chain combines TRBV7-2 with TRBJ2-3; D unresolved. The CDR3 contains 13 residues. V lost 5 bases to trimming and J lost 3 bases, with 9 bases between them. Germline V CDR1 and CDR2: SGHTA, FQGNSA.

A word on this clone: This sample also contains other DNA sequences that code for the same CDR3. This chain uses TRBV20-1 with TRBJ2-3; D is unresolved. The CDR3 runs to 10 residues. V dropped 3 bases and J dropped 5 bases, with 3 bases sitting between them. Germline V gene lookup returns CDR1 DFQATT and CDR2 SNEGSKA (reference sequence). CDR3: CSASRDTQYF. The DNA for the CDR3 is TGCAGTGCTAGTAGAGATACGCAGTATTTT.

The V gene is TRBV6-6, the J gene TRBJ1-6, with 11 bases lining up with TRBD1. Unmatched junction bases numbered 5, after V lost 5 bases and J lost 8 bases. This CDR3 has 15 residues. CDR1 is MNHNY, CDR2 SVGAGI, per germline (reference sequence). The CDR3 DNA sequence: TGTGCCAGCAGTGACGGGACAGGGGGTCATTCACCCCTCCACTTT. Translated, it gives CASSDGTGGHSPLHF.

The CDR3: CATRDNQPQHF. The CDR3 bases are TGTGCCACCAGAGATAATCAGCCCCAGCATTTT. The rearrangement joins TRBV28 to TRBJ1-5; no clear D gene. The CDR3 is 11 amino acids. Germline V gene lookup returns CDR1 MDHEN and CDR2 SYDVKM. Trimming left V 10 bases short and J 4 bases short, with 8 bases between.

The chain carries TRBV29-1 and TRBJ2-3, with TRBD2 identical over 10 bases. CDR1 is SQVTM and CDR2 is ANQGSEA in the germline V gene. Germline trimming cut 5 bases from V and 0 bases from J; bases unmatched to any gene: 5. The CDR3 has 15 residues. CDR3 bases: TGCAGCGTTAGAGCGGGGGGGCCTAGCACAGATACGCAGTATTTT. Its protein is CSVRAGGPSTDTQYF.

This sequence joins TRBV19 and TRBJ2-7; 10 positions agree with TRBD2. This CDR3 is 15 amino acids long. Trimming took 4 bases from V and 0 from J; bases not matched to a gene: 3. In germline, CDR1 is LNHDA, CDR2 SQIVND (reference sequence). As DNA, the CDR3 is TGTGCCAGTAGTACCTCTAGCGGGGGCTCCTACGAGCAGTACTTC. It specifies CASSTSSGGSYEQYF.

This chain joins TRBV4-1 and TRBJ1-2, with D unresolved. The germline gives CDR1 MGHRA, CDR2 YSYEKL. V was clipped by 0 bases and J by 0 bases, with 8 bases between them. This CDR3 region has 15 residues. Here the CDR3 DNA reads TGCGCCAGCAGCCAAGATCAGACACCTAACTATGGCTACACCTTC. Protein sequence: CASSQDQTPNYGYTF.

The rearrangement uses TRBV2 and TRBJ2-7; 10 bases fit TRBD2. This CDR3 has 21 amino acids. The germline V gene has CDR1 SNHLY and CDR2 FYNNEI. Trimming at V came to 6 bases and at J to 3 bases, leaving 26 bases not matched to a gene. The CDR3 coding sequence is TGTGCCAGCAGCCCCGGCGCGGCTAGCGGGAGAAAAGGAGTGTTTCGCTACGAGCAGTACTTC. The encoded protein is CASSPGAASGRKGVFRYEQYF.

V gene TRBV5-1 combines with J gene TRBJ2-1; 10 bases map to TRBD2. The CDR3 runs to 13 residues. The V and J ends lost 4 bases and 8 bases, in that order; junction bases with no gene match: 3. Germline assignment: CDR1 SGHRS and CDR2 YFSETQ. The chain's CDR3 is CASSTGLADEQFF. CDR3 bases: TGCGCCAGCAGCACCGGACTAGCGGATGAGCAGTTCTTC.

The chain recombines TRBV10-3 with TRBJ2-1; 9 bases map to TRBD1. Germline trimming cut 5 bases from V and 7 bases from J; bases unmatched to any gene: 6. Looked up from germline, CDR1 is ENHRY and CDR2 is SYGVKD. The CDR3 sequence is 14 residues long. The CDR3 sequence is CAISLDRGGNEQFF. The DNA of the CDR3 is TGTGCCATCAGTCTGGACAGGGGAGGGAATGAGCAGTTCTTC.

The gene calls are TRBV6-1 and TRBJ2-6; D is perhaps TRBD2 (5 bases). The V and J ends lost 2 bases and 0 bases respectively, with 14 bases between them. Germline values: CDR1 MNHNS, CDR2 SASEGT. The length of the CDR3 is 18 residues. CDR3 protein: CASSEPDYYSSGANVLTF. The CDR3 DNA sequence: TGTGCCAGCAGTGAACCCGACTACTACAGCTCTGGGGCCAACGTCCTGACTTTC.

The J gene is TRBJ1-4, the V gene TRBV5-1, with D hard to call. The CDR3 has 14 residues. V lost 2 bases to trimming and J lost 8 bases, with 13 bases between them. Germline-derived CDR1 and CDR2 are SGHRS and YFSETQ. This CDR3 is CASSLSSDNEKLFF. Here the CDR3 DNA reads TGCGCCAGCAGCTTATCCAGCGACAACGAAAAACTGTTTTTT.

CDR3 loop: CASSLVTGMATNEKLFF. The CDR3 DNA reads as TGTGCCAGCAGCTTGGTGACGGGGATGGCAACTAATGAAAAACTGTTTTTT. The J gene is TRBJ1-4, the V gene TRBV5-8; unclear D gene. The CDR3 extends over 17 amino acids. Per germline, CDR1 SGHTS and CDR2 YDEGEE. Trimming shortened V by 0 bases and J by 0 bases, and 12 bases separated the two germline ends. The whole variable domain, filled in from reference TRBV5-8 and TRBJ1-4, reads EAGVTQSPTHLIKTRGQQATLRCSPISGHTSVYWYQQALGLGLQFLLWYDEGEERNRGNFPPRFSGRQFPNYSSELNVNALELEDSALYLCASSLVTGMATNEKLFFGSGTQLSVL.

The chain recombines TRBV30 with TRBJ1-6, with D maybe TRBD1 (5 bases). Germline V gene lookup returns CDR1 GTSNPN and CDR2 SVGIG (reference sequence). Trimming shortened V by 4 bases and J by 6 bases, and 16 bases separated the two germline ends. This CDR3 contains 15 residues. The CDR3 DNA reads as TGTGCCTGGACTTTAGCCGGGACTCCTAATTCACCCCTCCACTTT. Residues: CAWTLAGTPNSPLHF.

The CDR3: CASSLMGGITGNTIYF. CDR3 in DNA: TGTGCCAGCAGCTTGATGGGGGGAATAACTGGAAACACCATATATTTT. This rearrangement joins TRBV7-9 to TRBJ1-3, with D maybe TRBD1 (5 bases). The CDR3 is made up of 16 amino acids. Trimming took 3 bases from V and 2 from J, leaving 14 bases between them. Germline assignment: CDR1 SEHNR and CDR2 FQNEAQ (reference sequence).

The rearrangement uses TRBV5-1 and TRBJ2-1; D remains unclear. Germline loops: CDR1 SGHRS, CDR2 YFSETQ. Trimming shortened V by 3 bases and J by 0 bases, and 16 bases separated the two germline ends. The CDR3 length is 17 residues. CDR3: CASSSGRTESSYNEQFF. The CDR3 DNA is TGCGCCAGCAGCTCCGGCAGGACGGAGAGCTCCTACAATGAGCAGTTCTTC.